This TCR beta chain was obtained from a study of Graves' ophthalmopathy and Graves' hyperthyroidism. Study-level information: The term stable hyperthyroidism indicated an absence of ophthalmopathy within 18 months of follow-up. Study findings and constraints: The model's prediction of ophthalmopathy progression had about 70% sensitivity and roughly 72% specificity. Blood also harbored most expanded thyroid clonotypes above 0.001 frequency.

Germline loops: CDR1 MNHEY, CDR2 SVGAGI. Deletions cut 7 bases from V and 5 bases from J, with 12 bases between. This CDR3 contains 12 residues. This clonotype was seen more than once but under ten times. The antigen remains undetermined. Researchers turned away patients with other autoimmune diseases, uncontrolled infections, pregnancy or lactation. RNA transcripts provided the template for amplifying TCR beta CDR3 regions. In the first round, RT-PCR was carried out with HTBI primers, and a multiplex PCR formed the second round. A single record per CDR3 protein comes from TCRdb applying MiXCR to the multiplex PCR reads. The sample carries 1 million to 1.3 million distinct CDR3 sequences, about 35% recorded once.

This sequence originates from an adult man with Graves' hyperthyroidism. Source material: peripheral blood or thyroid tissue (not recorded which). The chain recombines TRBV6-5 with TRBJ2-7, with D unclear. CDR3 protein: CASILSSHEQYF. Written as DNA, the CDR3 is TGTGCCAGCATCCTGTCGAGCCACGAGCAGTACTTC.